The 8 T cell receptor beta chains reported below all come from one sample, sequenced in a study of blood T cell repertoires in COVID-19. Assay used: immunoSEQ multiplex PCR; TCRdb lists only in-frame clones, some missing. The sample contains a few hundred thousand clones, over 75% of which appear only once. Sequences were obtained from PBMCs or T cells enriched from blood (not recorded which). These receptors originate from a woman aged 18-29 years who had recovered from COVID-19.

This clone was seen once. The V and J genes are TRBV11-2 and TRBJ1-6; D is uncertain. The germline V gene encodes CDR1 SGHAT and CDR2 FQNNGV. V was trimmed by 0 bases and J by 9 bases, leaving 9 bases between them. CDR3 size: 14 residues. The CDR3 sequence is CASSLDSQFSPLHF. CDR3 DNA sequence: TGTGCCAGCAGCTTAGATTCGCAGTTTTCACCCCTCCACTTT. Variable domain in full (rest from reference TRBV11-2 and TRBJ1-6): EAGVAQSPRYKIIEKRQSVAFWCNPISGHATLYWYQQILGQGPKLLIQFQNNGVVDDSQLPKDRFSAERLKGVDSTLKIQPAKLEDSAVYLCASSLDSQFSPLHFGNGTRLTVT.

The CDR3 bases are TGTGCCAGCAACGATGGACAGGGGAGGACTCCTCCCTACACCTTC. Encoded protein: CASNDGQGRTPPYTF. V is TRBV2 and J is TRBJ1-2; 9 nucleotides agree with TRBD1. Germline-derived CDR1 and CDR2 are SNHLY and FYNNEI. This CDR3 has 15 residues. V gave up 7 bases and J gave up 10 bases; unmatched junction bases: 16.

This sequence joins TRBV6-5 and TRBJ1-2; a weak D match, TRBD1 (6 bases). CDR1 and CDR2 from the germline V gene are MNHEY and SVGAGI. The length of the CDR3 is 14 residues. Trimming removed 6 bases at V and 7 bases at J, with 18 bases between. CDR3 amino acids: CASRQRDQGSGYTF. In nucleotides, the CDR3 is TGTGCCAGCAGGCAGAGGGATCAGGGGAGTGGCTACACCTTC.

The chain links TRBV10-3 to TRBJ2-7, with 7 bases fitting TRBD1. V shed 5 bases, J shed 5 bases, and the junction held 15 bases outside the gene matches. This CDR3 spans 16 amino acids. The germline CDR1 and CDR2 sequences are ENHRY and SYGVKD. The CDR3 DNA follows: TGTGCCATCAGTTCTAGGGGGCTGAGTTTGGAACACGAGCAGTACTTC. It encodes CAISSRGLSLEHEQYF.

This chain joins TRBV2 and TRBJ2-7; TRBD2 matches at 11 bases. The CDR3 contains 14 residues. Germline CDR1 is SNHLY and CDR2 is FYNNEI. V lost 10 bases, J lost 6 bases, and 11 bases stayed unmatched. This CDR3 reads CATKQGTSGGEQYF. CDR3 in DNA: TGTGCCACTAAGCAGGGGACTAGCGGAGGCGAGCAGTACTTC.

The gene calls are TRBV5-1 and TRBJ2-3; weak D call: TRBD1 (6 bases). This CDR3 has 16 residues. The ends were cut back, 0 bases at V and 2 bases at J, with 13 bases in the middle. Germline V gives CDR1 SGHRS, CDR2 YFSETQ. DNA for the CDR3: TGCGCCAGCAGCTTGGGCCGGGACACATACACAGATACGCAGTATTTT. It is translated as CASSLGRDTYTDTQYF.

The gene calls are TRBV28 and TRBJ2-1, with TRBD2 matching 7 bases. Looked up from germline, CDR1 is MDHEN and CDR2 is SYDVKM. CDR3 size: 16 residues. V trimming: 3 bases; J trimming: 4 bases; junction bases outside the gene matches: 9. CDR3 residues: CASSLKGLAVYNEQFF. CDR3 DNA sequence: TGTGCCAGCAGTTTGAAGGGGCTAGCGGTATACAATGAGCAGTTCTTC.

This clone was seen a single time. The rearrangement uses TRBV29-1 and TRBJ2-7, with D perhaps TRBD1 (6 bases). CDR3 length equals 15 residues. Germline-derived CDR1 and CDR2 are SQVTM and ANQGSEA. V shed 1 base and J shed 0 bases, with 13 bases lying between them. The chain's CDR3 is CSVEGAGANSYEQYF. The CDR3 DNA reads as TGCAGCGTTGAAGGGGCAGGGGCCAACTCCTACGAGCAGTACTTC.